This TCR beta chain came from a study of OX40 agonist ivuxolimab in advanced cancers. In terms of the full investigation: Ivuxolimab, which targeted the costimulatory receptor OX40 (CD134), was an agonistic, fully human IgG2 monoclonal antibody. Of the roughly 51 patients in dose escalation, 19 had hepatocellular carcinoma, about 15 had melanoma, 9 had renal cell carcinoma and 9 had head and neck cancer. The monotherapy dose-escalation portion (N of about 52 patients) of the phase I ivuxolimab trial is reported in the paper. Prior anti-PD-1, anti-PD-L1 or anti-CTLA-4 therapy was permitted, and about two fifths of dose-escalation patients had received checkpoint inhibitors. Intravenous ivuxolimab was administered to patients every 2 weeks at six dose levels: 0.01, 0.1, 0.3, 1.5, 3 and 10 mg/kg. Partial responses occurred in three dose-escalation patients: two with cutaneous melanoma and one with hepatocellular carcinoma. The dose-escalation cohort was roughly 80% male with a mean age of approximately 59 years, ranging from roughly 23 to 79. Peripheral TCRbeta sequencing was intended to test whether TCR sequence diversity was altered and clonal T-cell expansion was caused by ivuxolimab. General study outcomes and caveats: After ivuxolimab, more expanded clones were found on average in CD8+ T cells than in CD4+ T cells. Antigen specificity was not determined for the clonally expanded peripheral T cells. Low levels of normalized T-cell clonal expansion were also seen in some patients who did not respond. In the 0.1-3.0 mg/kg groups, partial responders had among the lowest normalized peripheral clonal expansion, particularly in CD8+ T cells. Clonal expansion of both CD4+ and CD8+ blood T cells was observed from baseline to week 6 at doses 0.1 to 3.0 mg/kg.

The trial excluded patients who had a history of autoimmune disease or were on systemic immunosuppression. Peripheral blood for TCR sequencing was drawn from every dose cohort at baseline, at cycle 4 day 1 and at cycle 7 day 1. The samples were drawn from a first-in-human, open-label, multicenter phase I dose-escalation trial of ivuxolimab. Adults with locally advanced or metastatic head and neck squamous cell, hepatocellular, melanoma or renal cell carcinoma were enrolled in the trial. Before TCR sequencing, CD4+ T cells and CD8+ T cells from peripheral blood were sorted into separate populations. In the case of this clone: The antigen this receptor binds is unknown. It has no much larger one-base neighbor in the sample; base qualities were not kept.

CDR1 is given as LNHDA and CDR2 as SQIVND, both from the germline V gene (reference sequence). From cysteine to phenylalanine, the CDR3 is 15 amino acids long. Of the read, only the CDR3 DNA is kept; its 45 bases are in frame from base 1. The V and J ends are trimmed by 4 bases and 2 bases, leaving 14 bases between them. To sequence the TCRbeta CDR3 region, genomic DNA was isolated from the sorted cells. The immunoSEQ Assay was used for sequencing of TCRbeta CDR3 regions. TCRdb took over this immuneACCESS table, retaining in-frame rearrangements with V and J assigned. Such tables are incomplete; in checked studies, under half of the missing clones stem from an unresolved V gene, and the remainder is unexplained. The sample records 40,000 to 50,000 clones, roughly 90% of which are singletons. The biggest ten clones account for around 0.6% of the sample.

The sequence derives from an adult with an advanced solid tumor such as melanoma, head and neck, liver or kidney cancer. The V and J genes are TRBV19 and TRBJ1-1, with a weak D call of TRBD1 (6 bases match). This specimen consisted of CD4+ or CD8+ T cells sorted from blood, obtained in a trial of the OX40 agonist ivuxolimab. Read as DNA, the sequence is TGTGCCAGTAGTAATGGCAGGGGCCCAAACACTGAAGCTTTCTTT. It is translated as CASSNGRGPNTEAFF.